These 5 T cell receptor beta chains were all obtained from the same sample, sequenced in a study of T cell responses to AZD1222 COVID-19 vaccine. This table comes from immunoSEQ multiplex PCR, and its TCRdb copy is limited to in-frame clones, with some not included. Here the sample spans approximately 76,000 clones, about 91% being singletons. This material consisted of peripheral blood, taken on day 0 of AZD1222 vaccination. These receptors were collected from an adult in good health.

This rearrangement joins TRBV7-3 to TRBJ1-1; maybe TRBD1 (6 bases). The V and J ends lost 0 bases and 0 bases respectively, with 11 bases between them. This CDR3 comprises 16 residues. Germline-derived CDR1 and CDR2 are SGHTA and FQGTGA. The CDR3: CASSLTVGGVNTEAFF. For the CDR3, the DNA is TGTGCCAGCAGCTTAACGGTCGGGGGCGTGAACACTGAAGCTTTCTTT.

The chain recombines TRBV28 with TRBJ2-7, with D possibly matching TRBD2 (7 bases). CDR1 MDHEN and CDR2 SYDVKM come from the germline V gene. Trimming cost V 8 bases and J 3 bases, with 17 bases left between them. The CDR3 has 14 amino acids. CDR3: CASRTKGGIYEQYF. CDR3 coding DNA: TGTGCCAGCCGAACGAAGGGGGGGATCTACGAGCAGTACTTC.

The CDR3 here is CATSRSNVGGGQETQYF. DNA of the CDR3: TGTGCCACCAGCAGATCCAACGTAGGGGGTGGGCAAGAGACCCAGTACTTC. V and J are TRBV15 and TRBJ2-5; D may be TRBD1 (6 bases). CDR1 and CDR2 from the germline V gene are LNHNV and YYDKDF (reference sequence). V dropped 2 bases and J dropped 2 bases, with 18 bases sitting between them. The CDR3 is 17 amino acids.

CDR3: CASIPDRGFTGELFF. DNA of the CDR3: TGTGCCAGTATTCCGGACAGGGGATTCACCGGGGAGCTGTTTTTT. This chain connects TRBV19 to TRBJ2-2, with 9 bases identical to TRBD1. V lost 7 bases to trimming and J lost 4 bases; unmatched junction nucleotides: 7. Germline V CDR1 and CDR2: LNHDA, SQIVND (reference sequence). The CDR3 has 15 amino acids.

The chain is built from TRBV5-5 and TRBJ2-7; possible D gene TRBD2, 5 bases. Germline V gives CDR1 SGHKS, CDR2 YYEKEE (reference sequence). V was trimmed by 4 bases and J by 4 bases, leaving 9 bases between them. This CDR3 region has 12 residues. In nucleotides, the CDR3 is TGTGCCAGCAGCCCAGTAGCGTACGAGCAGTACTTC. Residues: CASSPVAYEQYF.